Given below is one T cell receptor beta chain in context. This record belongs to a study of CD8+CD57+ T cells in acquired aplastic anemia. The TCR beta profiling, which covered VDJ combination and CDR3 sequence, was carried out using genomic DNA as the template. TCRdb re-called the reads through MiXCR, storing one row per CDR3 protein. The data contain approximately 95,000 distinct CDR3 sequences, around two thirds of them singletons. It was patients with CD8+CD57+ cell expansion by flow cytometry who were chosen for sequencing. Among the patients, none had received any therapy at the time of blood sampling. The CDR3 totals 12 residues. Trimming took 5 bases from V and 7 from J, leaving 10 bases between them. Per germline, CDR1 KGHDR and CDR2 SFDVKD.

This clonotype originated in a human donor with aplastic anemia. The specimen sequenced was sorted CD4+, CD8+, or CD8+CD57+ T cells (not recorded which) from PBMCs. The V and J genes are TRBV24-1 and TRBJ2-5; tentatively, D is TRBD2 (6 bases). CDR3 DNA sequence: TGTGCCACCAGTGGGGACTCGCGGACCCAGTACTTC. Amino acid sequence: CATSGDSRTQYF.